The clone carrying this T cell receptor beta chain occurred once. Germline CDR1 reads SSHAT; CDR2 reads FNYEAQ (reference sequence). Unmatched junction bases numbered 4, after V lost 5 bases and J lost 3 bases. The CDR3 contains 16 residues. The sample originates from a study of blood T cell repertoires in COVID-19. Turning to the study itself: Collection of acute and convalescent COVID-19 samples took place in the United States, Italy and Spain. PBMCs, B-cell-depleted T cells, or T cells provided the cDNA or gDNA that made up the material.

In the original workflow: Reference gene primer amplification gave nucleated cell count estimates. TCRdb's copy holds only in-frame clones and misses some; the assay was immunoSEQ multiplex PCR. V, J and clone size are those of that table, while D and trimming were read from the DNA. The top ten hold approximately 14% of the sample, which has about 15,000 clones, over 65% seen once. The receptor was isolated from a human donor in a cohort sampled during active COVID-19. The material sequenced was peripheral blood. The chain couples TRBV7-7 to TRBJ2-2; 12 bases line up with TRBD2. The CDR3 is CASSSGTSGYTGELFF. For the CDR3, the DNA is TGTGCCAGCAGCAGCGGGACTAGCGGGTACACCGGGGAGCTGTTTTTT.